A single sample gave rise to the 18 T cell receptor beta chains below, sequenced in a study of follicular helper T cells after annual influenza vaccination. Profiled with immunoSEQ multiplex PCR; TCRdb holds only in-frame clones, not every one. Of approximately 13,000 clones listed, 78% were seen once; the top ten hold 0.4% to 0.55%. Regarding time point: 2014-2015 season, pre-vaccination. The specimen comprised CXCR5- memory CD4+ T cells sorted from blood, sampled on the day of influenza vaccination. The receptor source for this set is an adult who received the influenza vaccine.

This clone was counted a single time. The CDR3 DNA sequence: TGTGCCAGCAGGTACAACAGCAGGGGAACGAACACTGAAGCTTTCTTT. Its protein product is CASRYNSRGTNTEAFF. V usage is TRBV13 and J usage is TRBJ1-1, with D possibly matching TRBD1 (6 bases). From germline, CDR1 is PRHDT and CDR2 FYEKMQ (reference sequence). The CDR3 is made up of 16 amino acids. The ends were cut back, 6 bases at V and 1 base at J, with 18 bases in the middle.

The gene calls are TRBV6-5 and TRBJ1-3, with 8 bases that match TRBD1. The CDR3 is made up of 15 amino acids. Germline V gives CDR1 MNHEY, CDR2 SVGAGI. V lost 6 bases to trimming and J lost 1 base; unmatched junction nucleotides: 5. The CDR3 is CASRPYRGSGNTIYF. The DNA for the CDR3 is TGTGCCAGCAGGCCATACAGGGGGTCTGGAAACACCATATATTTT.

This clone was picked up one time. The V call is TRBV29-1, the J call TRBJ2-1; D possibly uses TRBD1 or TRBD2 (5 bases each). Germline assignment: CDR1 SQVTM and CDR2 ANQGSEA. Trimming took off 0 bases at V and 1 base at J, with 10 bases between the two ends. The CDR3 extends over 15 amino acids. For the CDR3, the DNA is TGCAGCGTTGAAGATAACGGGGCGTCCTACAATGAGCAGTTCTTC. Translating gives CSVEDNGASYNEQFF.

The CDR3 region is CASSLEAGRQETQYF. CDR3 coding DNA: TGTGCCAGCAGCTTAGAGGCAGGGCGGCAAGAGACCCAGTACTTC. This sequence joins TRBV7-6 and TRBJ2-5; maybe TRBD1 (5 bases). The germline V and J ends were trimmed by 1 base and 2 bases, with 11 bases remaining between them. The germline gives CDR1 SGHVS, CDR2 FNYEAQ. The CDR3 has 15 amino acids.

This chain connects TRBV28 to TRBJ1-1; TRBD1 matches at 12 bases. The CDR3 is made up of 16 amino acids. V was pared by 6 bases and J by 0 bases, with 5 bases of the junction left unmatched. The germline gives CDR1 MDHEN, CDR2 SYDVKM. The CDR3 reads CASRGTGGFMNTEAFF. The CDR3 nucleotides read TGTGCCAGCAGAGGGACAGGGGGCTTCATGAACACTGAAGCTTTCTTT.

The CDR3 loop reads CASSQPTGFYGYTF. Written as DNA, the CDR3 is TGCGCCAGCAGCCAGCCTACAGGATTCTATGGCTACACCTTC. The genes are TRBV4-1 and TRBJ1-2; possible D gene TRBD1, 5 bases. CDR3 size: 14 residues. V lost 3 bases and J lost 4, with 12 bases in between. Germline assignment: CDR1 MGHRA and CDR2 YSYEKL.

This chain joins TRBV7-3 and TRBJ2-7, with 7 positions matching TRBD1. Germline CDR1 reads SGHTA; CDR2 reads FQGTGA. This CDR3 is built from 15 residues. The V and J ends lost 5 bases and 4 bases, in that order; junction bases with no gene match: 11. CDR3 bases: TGTGCCAGCAGCCCCGGACAGGCCCAGCGGTACGAGCAGTACTTC. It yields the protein CASSPGQAQRYEQYF.

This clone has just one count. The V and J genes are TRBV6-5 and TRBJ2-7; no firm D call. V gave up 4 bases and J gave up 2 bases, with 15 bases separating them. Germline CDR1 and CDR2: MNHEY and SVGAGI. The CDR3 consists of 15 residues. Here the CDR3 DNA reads TGTGCCAGCAGTTCCAATAAAATGATCGCCTACGAGCAGTACTTC. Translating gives CASSSNKMIAYEQYF.

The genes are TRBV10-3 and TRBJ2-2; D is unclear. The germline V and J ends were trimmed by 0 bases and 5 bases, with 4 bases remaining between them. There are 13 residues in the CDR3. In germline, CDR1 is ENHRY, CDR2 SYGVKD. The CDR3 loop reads CAISESRTGELFF. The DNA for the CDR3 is TGTGCCATCAGTGAGTCGAGGACCGGGGAGCTGTTTTTT.

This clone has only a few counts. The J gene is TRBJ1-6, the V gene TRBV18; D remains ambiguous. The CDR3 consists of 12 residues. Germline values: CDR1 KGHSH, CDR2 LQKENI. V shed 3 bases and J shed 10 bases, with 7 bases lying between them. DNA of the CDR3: TGTGCCAGCTCACCTGTCGGATCACCCCTCCACTTT. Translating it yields CASSPVGSPLHF. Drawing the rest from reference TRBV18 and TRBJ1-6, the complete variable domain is NAGVMQNPRHLVRRRGQEARLRCSPMKGHSHVYWYRQLPEEGLKFMVYLQKENIIDESGMPKERFSAEFPKEGPSILRIQQVVRGDSAAYFCASSPVGSPLHFGNGTRLTVT.

The CDR3 bases are TGTGCCAGCAGTTCTATAAGGGTATACACCGGGGAGCTGTTTTTT. It specifies CASSSIRVYTGELFF. The genes are TRBV27 and TRBJ2-2, with D unresolved. The CDR3 spans 15 residues. The germline CDR1 and CDR2 sequences are MNHEY and SMNVEV (reference sequence). V was clipped by 4 bases and J by 3 bases, with 12 bases between them.

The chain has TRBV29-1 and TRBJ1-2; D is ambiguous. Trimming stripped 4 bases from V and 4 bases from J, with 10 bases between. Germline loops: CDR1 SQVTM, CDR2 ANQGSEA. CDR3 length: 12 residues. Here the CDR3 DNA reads TGCAGCGTTGTCGGAGTCGCCTATGGCTACACCTTC. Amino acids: CSVVGVAYGYTF.

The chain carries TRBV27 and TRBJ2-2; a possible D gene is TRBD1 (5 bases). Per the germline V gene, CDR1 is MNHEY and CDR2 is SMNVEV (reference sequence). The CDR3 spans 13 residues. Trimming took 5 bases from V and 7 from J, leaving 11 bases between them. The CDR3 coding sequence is TGTGCCAGCAGTACAGGAGTAGGCGGGGAGCTGTTTTTT. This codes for CASSTGVGGELFF.

CDR3 residues: CASSLNGANYGYTF. As DNA, the CDR3 is TGCGCCAGCAGCTTAAACGGGGCCAACTATGGCTACACCTTC. This rearrangement joins TRBV5-1 to TRBJ1-2; maybe TRBD1 (5 bases). This CDR3 region has 14 residues. V gave up 2 bases and J gave up 2 bases, with 10 bases separating them. Germline V lookup: CDR1 SGHRS, CDR2 YFSETQ. Full variable domain (missing parts from reference TRBV5-1 and TRBJ1-2): KAGVTQTPRYLIKTRGQQVTLSCSPISGHRSVSWYQQTPGQGLQFLFEYFSETQRNKGNFPGRFSGRQFSNSRSEMNVSTLELGDSALYLCASSLNGANYGYTFGSGTRLTVV.

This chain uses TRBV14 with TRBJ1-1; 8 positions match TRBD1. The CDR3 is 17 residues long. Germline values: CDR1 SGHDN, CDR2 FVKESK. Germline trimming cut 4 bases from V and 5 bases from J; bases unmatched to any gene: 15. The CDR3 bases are TGTGCCAGCAGCCGAGCCGGGACAGGAGGGAGATATACTGAAGCTTTCTTT. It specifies CASSRAGTGGRYTEAFF.

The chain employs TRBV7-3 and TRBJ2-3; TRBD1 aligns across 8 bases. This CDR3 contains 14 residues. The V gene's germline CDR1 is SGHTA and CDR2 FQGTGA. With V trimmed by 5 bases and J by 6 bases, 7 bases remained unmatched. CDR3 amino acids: CASSPRGRGDTQYF. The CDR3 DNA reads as TGTGCCAGCAGCCCCAGGGGGCGAGGGGATACGCAGTATTTT. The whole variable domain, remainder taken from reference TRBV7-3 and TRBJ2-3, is GAGVSQTPSNKVTEKGKYVELRCDPISGHTALYWYRQSLGQGPEFLIYFQGTGAADDSGLPNDRFFAVRPEGSVSTLKIQRTERGDSAVYLCASSPRGRGDTQYFGPGTRLTVL.

The CDR3 DNA sequence: TGTGCTAGTGGGCTTGCGGGACTCGGCACAGATACGCAGTATTTT. Its protein product is CASGLAGLGTDTQYF. The chain is built from TRBV12-5 and TRBJ2-3; D possibly corresponds to TRBD2 (6 bases). The CDR3 has 15 amino acids. Germline V gene lookup returns CDR1 LGHNT and CDR2 FRNRAP. Trimming shortened V by 6 bases and J by 1 base, and 14 bases separated the two germline ends.

The CDR3 bases are TGTGCCAGCAGCGCGTTCCGGGGTGGCACTGAAGCTTTCTTT. It encodes CASSAFRGGTEAFF. This rearrangement joins TRBV7-9 to TRBJ1-1, with unresolved D. In germline, CDR1 is SEHNR, CDR2 FQNEAQ (reference sequence). The CDR3 spans 14 residues. Trimming left V 5 bases short and J 4 bases short, with 14 bases between.